The 29 T cell receptor beta chains presented below share a single source sample, sequenced in a study of blood T cell repertoires in COVID-19 (dated by TCRdb to the early 2020s). The method behind the library was the immunoSEQ multiplex PCR assay. The source is immuneACCESS, and TCRdb retained only in-frame sequences with V and J called. Part of the clones is not carried over; for the studies checked, unresolved V genes explain less than half of this, and the remainder is unexplained. For this sample there are some 150,000 clones; about four fifths appear just once. In total, the top ten clones hold more than 7% of the sample. The sequencing sample was made of peripheral blood. The origin of the receptors is a human donor in a cohort sampled during active COVID-19.

The gene calls are TRBV11-3 and TRBJ2-1; TRBD2 agrees at 12 bases. The CDR3 sequence is 15 residues long. With V trimmed by 5 bases and J by 6 bases, 5 bases remained unmatched. Germline V CDR1 and CDR2: SGHNT, YENEEA. The CDR3 DNA is TGTGCCAGCAGCCTACGGACTAGCGGGGCCAATGAGCAGTTCTTC. It yields the protein CASSLRTSGANEQFF.

This clone was counted only a few times. The chain uses TRBV20-1 and TRBJ2-7; D remains ambiguous. The CDR3 covers 11 residues. The V gene lost 7 bases and the J gene lost 3 bases, with 10 bases spanning the gap. In germline, CDR1 is DFQATT, CDR2 SNEGSKA (reference sequence). The CDR3 loop reads CSVMSRYEQYF. Written as DNA, the CDR3 is TGCAGTGTAATGAGCCGCTACGAGCAGTACTTC.

The chain links TRBV28 to TRBJ1-1; 7 bases align to TRBD1. The J segment lost 6 bases and the V segment lost 7 bases, leaving 11 bases of the junction unmatched. In germline, CDR1 is MDHEN, CDR2 SYDVKM. The CDR3 totals 14 residues. This CDR3 reads CASTKTPRGAEAFF. The CDR3 nucleotides read TGTGCCAGCACTAAGACACCCAGGGGGGCTGAAGCTTTCTTT. The complete variable domain, with remaining parts taken from reference TRBV28 and TRBJ1-1, reads DVKVTQSSRYLVKRTGEKVFLECVQDMDHENMFWYRQDPGLGLRLIYFSYDVKMKEKGDIPEGYSVSREKKERFSLILESASTNQTSMYLCASTKTPRGAEAFFGQGTRLTVV.

The V call is TRBV13, the J call TRBJ2-2; D perhaps matches TRBD1 (6 bases). Trimming removed 6 bases at V and 1 base at J, with 12 bases between. CDR1 is PRHDT and CDR2 is FYEKMQ in the germline V gene (reference sequence). This CDR3 has 15 residues. DNA of the CDR3: TGTGCCAGCAGATACAGGGTTATGAACACCGGGGAGCTGTTTTTT. Its translation: CASRYRVMNTGELFF.

In the case of this clone: Different DNA sequences within this sample yield the same CDR3. Here the CDR3 DNA reads TGTGCCAGCAGCCCAAGCACAGATACGCAGTATTTT. Translating it yields CASSPSTDTQYF. The chain joins TRBV12-3 or TRBV12-4 to TRBJ2-3; D remains ambiguous. The germline V and J ends were trimmed by 6 bases and 0 bases, with 4 bases remaining between them. The CDR3 spans 12 residues.

This rearrangement joins TRBV27 to TRBJ2-5; 10 bases are a match to TRBD2. V lost 2 bases to trimming and J lost 1 base; unmatched junction nucleotides: 7. Germline assignment: CDR1 MNHEY and CDR2 SMNVEV (reference sequence). CDR3 length equals 17 residues. The CDR3 loop reads CASSLGSSGGLQETQYF. The CDR3 nucleotides read TGTGCCAGCAGTTTAGGGAGTAGCGGGGGGCTCCAAGAGACCCAGTACTTC.

The J gene is TRBJ2-7, the V gene TRBV10-3, with a possible D match to TRBD1 (5 bases). This CDR3 contains 13 residues. Germline V gene data show CDR1 as ENHRY and CDR2 as SYGVKD. V dropped 0 bases and J dropped 3 bases, with 6 bases sitting between them. DNA of the CDR3: TGTGCCATCAGTGAGTCCACAGGCTACGAGCAGTACTTC. This encodes CAISESTGYEQYF.

This chain links TRBV18 with TRBJ1-2, with 9 bases lining up with TRBD1. CDR1 is KGHSH and CDR2 is LQKENI in the germline V gene. J lost 3 bases, V lost 3 bases, and 20 bases had no gene match. The CDR3 runs to 20 residues. The CDR3 loop is CASSPIPTPGQGGGYYGYTF. The DNA of the CDR3 is TGTGCCAGCTCACCGATCCCCACGCCGGGACAGGGAGGAGGATACTATGGCTACACCTTC.

This clone was detected once. The CDR3 DNA is TGCGCCAGCAGCTTGCCAGCGGCAGATACGCAGTATTTT. Amino acids: CASSLPAADTQYF. V gene TRBV5-1 combines with J gene TRBJ2-3, with D maybe TRBD2 (5 bases). The CDR3 consists of 13 residues. Germline-derived CDR1 and CDR2 are SGHRS and YFSETQ. V shed 1 base and J shed 4 bases, with 7 bases lying between them.

The chain links TRBV10-1 to TRBJ2-2; 12 bases agree with TRBD2. The germline gives CDR1 WNHNN, CDR2 SYGVQD (reference sequence). The junction had 8 bases not matched to a gene; V was cut back by 0 bases and J by 3 bases. The CDR3 runs 19 residues. The CDR3, as DNA: TGCGCCAGCAGTGAGTCCTTACTAGCGGGGGGACGATACACCGGGGAGCTGTTTTTT. It specifies CASSESLLAGGRYTGELFF.

The rearrangement links TRBV24-1 to TRBJ2-5; 12 nucleotides match TRBD1. Per germline, CDR1 KGHDR and CDR2 SFDVKD. The CDR3 has 14 residues. Unmatched junction bases numbered 3, after V lost 3 bases and J lost 8 bases. Here the CDR3 reads CATSDPGQGATQYF. The CDR3 nucleotides read TGTGCCACCAGTGATCCGGGACAGGGGGCTACCCAGTACTTC.

The genes are TRBV9 and TRBJ2-3; the match to TRBD1 covers 8 bases. This CDR3 is 15 amino acids long. Germline V lookup: CDR1 SGDLS, CDR2 YYNGEE. J gave up 1 base and V 0 bases, and 1 base lay outside the gene matches. The CDR3 nucleotides read TGTGCCAGCAGCGTAGACAGGGGGGGCACAGATACGCAGTATTTT. Translated: CASSVDRGGTDTQYF.

This chain links TRBV5-1 with TRBJ1-2; 8 bases match TRBD1. CDR1 SGHRS and CDR2 YFSETQ come from the germline V gene. The CDR3 extends over 15 amino acids. J lost 4 bases, V lost 3 bases, and 8 bases had no gene match. The DNA for the CDR3 is TGCGCCAGCAGCTCGACGGACAGGGCGGGCTATGGCTACACCTTC. Protein product: CASSSTDRAGYGYTF.

V usage is TRBV9 and J usage is TRBJ1-6; no definite D call. The germline V gene has CDR1 SGDLS and CDR2 YYNGEE. V gave up 0 bases and J gave up 8 bases, with 9 bases separating them. CDR3 length: 14 amino acids. The chain's CDR3 is CASSVAYGDSPLHF. CDR3 sequence (DNA): TGTGCCAGCAGCGTAGCTTACGGGGATTCACCCCTCCACTTT.

This clone turned up a few times. The V and J genes are TRBV27 and TRBJ2-7; TRBD1 might be the D (6 bases). This CDR3 is 17 amino acids long. Trimming cost V 5 bases and J 1 base, with 21 bases left between them. The germline V gene has CDR1 MNHEY and CDR2 SMNVEV (reference sequence). CDR3 in amino acids: CASSPYRTGKSSYEQYF. The CDR3 DNA is TGTGCCAGCAGTCCGTATCGAACAGGGAAATCTTCCTACGAGCAGTACTTC.

The chain couples TRBV11-2 to TRBJ2-7, with 12 bases fitting TRBD2. V lost 6 bases and J lost 4; bases outside the gene matches: 4. This CDR3 region has 14 residues. Germline loops: CDR1 SGHAT, CDR2 FQNNGV. CDR3: CASRPTSGGYEQYF. The CDR3 region has the DNA TGTGCCAGCAGACCGACTAGCGGGGGATACGAGCAGTACTTC. The variable domain in full, with the rest retrieved from reference TRBV11-2 and TRBJ2-7, is EAGVAQSPRYKIIEKRQSVAFWCNPISGHATLYWYQQILGQGPKLLIQFQNNGVVDDSQLPKDRFSAERLKGVDSTLKIQPAKLEDSAVYLCASRPTSGGYEQYFGPGTRLTVT.

The rearrangement joins TRBV6-5 to TRBJ2-7; weak D call: TRBD1 (6 bases). Germline CDR1 MNHEY, CDR2 SVGAGI. Trimming cost V 5 bases and J 3 bases, with 14 bases left between them. This CDR3 has 14 residues. CDR3 amino acids: CASSPGTPDYEQYF. The CDR3 bases are TGTGCCAGCAGTCCCGGGACACCCGACTACGAGCAGTACTTC.

The chain carries TRBV5-1 and TRBJ1-5; D remains ambiguous. Germline assignment: CDR1 SGHRS and CDR2 YFSETQ. The CDR3 sequence is 14 residues long. V dropped 0 bases and J dropped 2 bases, with 6 bases sitting between them. The CDR3 DNA follows: TGCGCCAGCAGCTTGGTGGGCGGCAATCAGCCCCAGCATTTT. This translates into CASSLVGGNQPQHF.

The chain joins TRBV4-1 to TRBJ2-1; TRBD2 matches 13 bases. The CDR3 consists of 15 residues. Germline loops: CDR1 MGHRA, CDR2 YSYEKL. Trimming cost V 4 bases and J 7 bases; bases outside gene matches: 4. The CDR3 sequence: CASSPGLAGFNEQFF. In nucleotides, the CDR3 is TGCGCCAGCAGCCCGGGACTAGCGGGGTTTAATGAGCAGTTCTTC.

V is TRBV6-5 and J is TRBJ1-1, with D tentatively TRBD1 (5 bases). The CDR3 has 14 amino acids. The germline CDR1 and CDR2 sequences are MNHEY and SVGAGI. Trimming stripped 7 bases from V and 0 bases from J, with 12 bases between. This CDR3 is CASTPAGVNTEAFF. The CDR3 region has the DNA TGTGCCAGCACTCCCGCGGGGGTGAACACTGAAGCTTTCTTT.

In nucleotides, the CDR3 is TGTGCCAGTAGTATCATTAATACAGGGGGACGGTTCTTC. It encodes CASSIINTGGRFF. V usage is TRBV19 and J usage is TRBJ2-1; 8 nucleotides align to TRBD1. Unmatched junction bases numbered 10, after V lost 3 bases and J lost 15 bases. CDR3 length: 13 amino acids. Germline values: CDR1 LNHDA, CDR2 SQIVND (reference sequence).

The V call is TRBV14, the J call TRBJ1-1; TRBD1 matches at 9 bases. The V and J ends lost 4 bases and 5 bases, in that order; junction bases with no gene match: 5. The CDR3 extends over 14 amino acids. Germline V gene data show CDR1 as SGHDN and CDR2 as FVKESK. In nucleotides, the CDR3 is TGTGCCAGCAGCCGTAGGGACAGGGCGACTGAAGCTTTCTTT. Its translation is CASSRRDRATEAFF. The full variable domain, in which reference TRBV14 and TRBJ1-1 provide the parts outside the CDR3, is EAGVTQFPSHSVIEKGQTVTLRCDPISGHDNLYWYRRVMGKEIKFLLHFVKESKQDESGMPNNRFLAERTGGTYSTLKVQPAELEDSGVYFCASSRRDRATEAFFGQGTRLTVV.

The chain has TRBV4-1 and TRBJ1-2; D possibly corresponds to TRBD1 (5 bases). CDR1 MGHRA and CDR2 YSYEKL come from the germline V gene. The CDR3 runs to 15 residues. V was clipped by 0 bases and J by 4 bases, with 12 bases between them. The CDR3 sequence: CASSQEAQDVYGYTF. CDR3 bases: TGCGCCAGCAGCCAAGAAGCACAGGACGTCTATGGCTACACCTTC.

The genes are TRBV5-6 and TRBJ1-4; 8 positions agree with TRBD1. Per the germline V gene, CDR1 is SGHDT and CDR2 is YYEEEE. The V gene end was trimmed by 0 bases and the J gene end by 8 bases; junction bases not matched to a gene: 6. This CDR3 is built from 15 residues. The CDR3 protein is CASSLGGQGGEKLFF. The DNA of the CDR3 is TGTGCCAGCAGCTTGGGTGGACAGGGTGGAGAAAAACTGTTTTTT.

The V and J genes are TRBV7-2 and TRBJ1-4; 7 nucleotides line up with TRBD1. Germline V gives CDR1 SGHTA, CDR2 FQGNSA. V lost 4 bases, J lost 13 bases, and 15 bases stayed unmatched. This CDR3 comprises 15 residues. The CDR3 region is CASSSTPGQRNLLFF. CDR3 nucleotide sequence: TGTGCCAGCAGCTCCACACCGGGACAGCGGAATTTACTGTTTTTT.

This chain joins TRBV27 and TRBJ2-3; TRBD2 matches 10 bases. The CDR3 runs to 15 residues. Trimming cost V 2 bases and J 1 base; bases outside gene matches: 0. Germline V CDR1 and CDR2: MNHEY, SMNVEV (reference sequence). For the CDR3, the DNA is TGTGCCAGCAGTTTACTAGCGGGGGGCACAGATACGCAGTATTTT. Its protein is CASSLLAGGTDTQYF.

This rearrangement joins TRBV3-1 (or the pseudogene TRBV3-2) to TRBJ2-3; D ambiguous. Germline V gives CDR1 LGHDT, CDR2 YNNKEL (reference sequence). Deletions cut 1 base from V and 2 bases from J, with 13 bases between. This CDR3 is built from 16 residues. The CDR3 nucleotides read TGTGCCAGCAGCCAAGCAGGCTCCCGCCCCACAGATACGCAGTATTTT. Encoded protein: CASSQAGSRPTDTQYF.

The chain recombines TRBV6-1 with TRBJ2-1, with D possibly TRBD2 on 6 matching bases. Germline values: CDR1 MNHNS, CDR2 SASEGT. The CDR3 runs to 14 residues. Trimming took 2 bases from V and 10 from J, leaving 15 bases between them. The CDR3 is CASSEQGTPWEQFF. The CDR3, as DNA: TGTGCCAGCAGTGAACAAGGGACTCCTTGGGAGCAGTTCTTC.

Only one count was recorded for this clone. V usage is TRBV5-1 and J usage is TRBJ2-5; 7 positions match TRBD2. The germline gives CDR1 SGHRS, CDR2 YFSETQ. The CDR3 extends over 14 amino acids. With 0 bases clipped from V and 5 bases from J, the junction kept 4 bases outside the gene matches. The CDR3 reads CASSLDGGSETQYF. CDR3 sequence (DNA): TGCGCCAGCAGCTTGGACGGGGGGTCCGAGACCCAGTACTTC.